Detailed here is one T cell receptor beta chain. Its antigen is still unknown. The sample belongs to a study of long-term antiretroviral therapy in people with HIV. Study-wide findings and caveats: Repertoires from HIV showed CDR3 length ranges narrower than those of controls.

It was in the United States that all participants with HIV were treated. At the survey level, the v3.0 immunoSEQ assay was run. Sequencing was directed toward about 35,000-50,000 T-cell genomes in each sample. This table comes from immunoSEQ multiplex PCR, and its TCRdb copy is limited to in-frame clones, with some not included. The sample has roughly 18,000 clones, just over 75% seen once. The CDR3 totals 15 residues. Germline V CDR1 and CDR2: LNHNV, YYDKDF (reference sequence). Between the trimmed V and J ends, which lost 0 bases and 6 bases, there was a span of 15 bases. The clonotype originates from a man aged 50-60 years with HIV. The chain links TRBV15 to TRBJ2-7, with TRBD2 as a possible D gene (6 bases). This material consisted of unsorted PBMCs, taken 2.2 years after starting antiretroviral therapy. CDR3 sequence (DNA): TGTGCCACCAGCAGAGATTTTTTATCGGGAGTCGAGCAGTACTTC. Amino acids: CATSRDFLSGVEQYF.